This TCR beta chain stems from a study of vaccination and CD4 T cells after COVID-19. Looking at the study overall: Fewer than ten convalescent cases were mild and one was severe, and all had been SARS-CoV-2 positive by nasal swab PCR. Median draw time for post-COVID samples was under 120 days post-diagnosis (range 35 to 161).

To note about this clonotype: The target antigen is unknown.

Researchers used the Oncomine TCR Beta short-read assay to sequence DNA from cultured CD4+ T cells. DNA came from CD4+ T cells after culture. Using its own MiXCR run on the PCR reads, TCRdb lists one record per CDR3 protein. The sample holds more than 9,000 distinct CDR3 sequences, 59% seen once. As to treatment: roughly 10-day PBMC culture with coronavirus spike peptide pools or control peptides (ViraFEST assay). The ViraFEST method relied on peptide pools to expand antigen-specific T cells, followed by TCR sequencing. Material for sequencing was CD4+ T cells from blood, cultured in vitro. The TCR was taken from a human donor who had recovered from COVID-19.

The CDR3 sequence is CASREDLTDTQYF. The CDR3, as DNA: TGTGCCAGCAGGGAGGACCTCACAGATACGCAGTATTTT. The V gene is TRBV6-2 or TRBV6-3, the J gene TRBJ2-3; tentatively, D is TRBD2 (5 bases). The CDR3 loop spans 13 amino acids. Germline-derived CDR1 and CDR2 are MNHEY and SVGEGT. Trimming left V 6 bases short and J 2 bases short, with 9 bases between.